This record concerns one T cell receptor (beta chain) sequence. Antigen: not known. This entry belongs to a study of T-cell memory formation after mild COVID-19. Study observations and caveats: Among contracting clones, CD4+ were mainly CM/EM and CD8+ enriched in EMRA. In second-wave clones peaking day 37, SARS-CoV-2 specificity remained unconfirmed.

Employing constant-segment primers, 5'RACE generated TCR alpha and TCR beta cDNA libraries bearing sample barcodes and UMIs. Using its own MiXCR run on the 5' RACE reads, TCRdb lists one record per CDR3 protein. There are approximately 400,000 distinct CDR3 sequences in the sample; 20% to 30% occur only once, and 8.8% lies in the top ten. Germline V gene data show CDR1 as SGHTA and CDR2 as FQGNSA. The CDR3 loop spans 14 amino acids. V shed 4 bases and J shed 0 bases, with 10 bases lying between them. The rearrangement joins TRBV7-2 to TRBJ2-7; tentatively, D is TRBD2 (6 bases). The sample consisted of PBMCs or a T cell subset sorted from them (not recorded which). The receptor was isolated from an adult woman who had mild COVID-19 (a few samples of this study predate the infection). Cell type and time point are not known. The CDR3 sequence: CASSWDWSSYEQYF. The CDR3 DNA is TGTGCCAGCAGCTGGGACTGGAGCTCCTACGAGCAGTACTTC. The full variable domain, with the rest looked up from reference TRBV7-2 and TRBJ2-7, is GAGVSQSPSNKVTEKGKDVELRCDPISGHTALYWYRQSLGQGLEFLIYFQGNSAPDKSGLPSDRFSAERTGGSVSTLTIQRTQQEDSAVYLCASSWDWSSYEQYFGPGTRLTVT.